These T cell receptor beta chains were read from a single sample in a study of control samples from healthy donors and cancer patients. Libraries were prepared by immunoSEQ multiplex PCR; TCRdb keeps only in-frame clonotypes and omits some of them. The sample holds approximately 170,000 clones, roughly 91% seen once. Input material: blood. All receptors derive from a woman in her 30s in good health. Each CDR3 is given with its conserved first and last residue. A D gene is named only where the DNA matches it firmly. Only part of the rows carry a size: once, few, many, or a class if the clone is expanded.

J	size	D	V	CDR3	DNA
TRBJ1-5	few	TRBD1	TRBV19	CASTTGAGGNQPQHF	TGTGCCAGTACAACAGGGGCCGGGGGCAATCAGCCCCAGCATTTT
TRBJ1-3	once	TRBD1	TRBV6-6	CASRNRQGYSGNTIYF	TGTGCCAGCAGAAACCGACAGGGTTACTCTGGAAACACCATATATTTT
TRBJ2-5	once	TRBD2	TRBV11-3	CASSLDAGTSGVGETQYF	TGTGCCAGCAGCTTAGACGCGGGGACTAGCGGGGTGGGGGAGACCCAGTACTTC
TRBJ2-3	once	TRBD2	TRBV6-1	CASSERVAGGPDTQYF	TGTGCCAGCAGTGAACGGGTAGCGGGAGGGCCAGATACGCAGTATTTT
TRBJ1-5	-	-	TRBV28	CASSWGKEPQHF	TGTGCCAGCAGTTGGGGGAAGGAGCCCCAGCATTTT
TRBJ1-1	-	TRBD1	TRBV24-1	CATSERQGANTEAFF	TGTGCCACCAGTGAGAGACAGGGGGCGAACACCGAAGCTTTCTTT
TRBJ2-7	-	-	TRBV3-1/TRBV3-2	CASGSSYEQYF	TGTGCCAGCGGGAGCTCCTACGAGCAGTACTTC
TRBJ2-1	-	-	TRBV24-1	CATSDFRGGNEQFF	TGTGCCACCAGTGATTTCAGGGGTGGGAATGAGCAGTTCTTC
TRBJ2-7	once	TRBD1	TRBV7-6	CASSSQPGTGGYEQYF	TGTGCCAGCAGCTCGCAACCCGGGACAGGGGGCTACGAGCAGTACTTC
TRBJ1-1	-	-	TRBV4-1	CASSQDQANTEAFF	TGCGCCAGCAGCCAAGATCAGGCGAACACTGAAGCTTTCTTT
TRBJ2-3	-	TRBD2	TRBV19	CASSFGGVDTQYF	TGTGCCAGTAGTTTCGGGGGGGTAGATACGCAGTATTTT
TRBJ1-3	-	-	TRBV19	CASSDGNSGNTIYF	TGTGCCAGTAGTGACGGAAACTCTGGAAACACCATATATTTT
TRBJ1-1	once	-	TRBV27	CASRQGQNTEAFF	TGTGCCAGCAGACAGGGACAGAACACTGAAGCTTTCTTT
TRBJ2-5	-	TRBD2	TRBV28	CASSPPRGYSQETQYF	TGTGCCAGCAGCCCCCCGCGGGGGTACTCCCAAGAGACCCAGTACTTC